Below are 2 T cell receptor beta chains sequenced from a single sample in a study of response to subunit inactivated influenza vaccine. TCRdb processed the RT-PCR reads anew with MiXCR; each CDR3 protein has one entry. The sample contains about 780,000 distinct CDR3 sequences, around 20% of which appear only once. The sample in question was PBMCs from blood, obtained 5 days after vaccination. Receptors were obtained from a man aged 50-59 years who received an inactivated influenza vaccine.

The genes are TRBV4-1 and TRBJ2-2, with D unresolved. The V and J ends lost 0 bases and 4 bases respectively, with 9 bases between them. The CDR3 has 15 residues. The germline gives CDR1 MGHRA, CDR2 YSYEKL. DNA for the CDR3: TGCGCCAGCAGCCAAGAGGGTTCGGGCACCGGGGAGCTGTTTTTT. Residues: CASSQEGSGTGELFF.

V gene TRBV7-8 combines with J gene TRBJ2-7; 9 bases are shared with TRBD2. CDR3 length: 19 residues. J was trimmed by 5 bases and V by 2 bases; bases with no gene match: 19. The germline gives CDR1 SGHVS, CDR2 FQNEAQ. In DNA form, the CDR3 reads TGTGCCAGCAGCTTAAGGTCGACTAGCGGTTTCTCCCATTTGGACGAGCAGTACTTC. Translation: CASSLRSTSGFSHLDEQYF.